The T cell receptor beta chain under discussion was sequenced for a study of blood T cell repertoires in COVID-19. Clones were read by immunoSEQ multiplex PCR, and TCRdb kept only the in-frame ones, dropping some. The sample carries just under 80,000 clones, approximately 80% recorded once. This clone appeared once. In germline, CDR1 is MGHRA, CDR2 YSYEKL. J gave up 5 bases and V 5 bases, and 7 bases lay outside the gene matches. The CDR3 runs to 15 residues. The receptor comes from a woman aged 65 to 85 with acute or convalescent COVID-19. The chain joins TRBV4-1 to TRBJ2-2; 8 nucleotides match TRBD1. The sequenced material came from peripheral blood. CDR3 DNA: TGCGCCAGCAGCGACGGACAGGGTTGGACCGGGGAGCTGTTTTTT. Protein: CASSDGQGWTGELFF.